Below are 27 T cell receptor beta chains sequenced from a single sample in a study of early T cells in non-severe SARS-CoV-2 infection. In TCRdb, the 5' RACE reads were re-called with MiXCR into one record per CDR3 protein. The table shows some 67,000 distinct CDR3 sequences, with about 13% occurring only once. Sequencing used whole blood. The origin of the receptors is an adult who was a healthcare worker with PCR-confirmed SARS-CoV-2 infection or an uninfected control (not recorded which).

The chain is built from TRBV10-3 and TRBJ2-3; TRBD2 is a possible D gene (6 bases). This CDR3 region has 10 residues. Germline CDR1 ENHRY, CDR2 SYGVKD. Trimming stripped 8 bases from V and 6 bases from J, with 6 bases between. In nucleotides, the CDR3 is TGTGCCATCGGAGGGGATACGCAGTATTTT. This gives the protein CAIGGDTQYF.

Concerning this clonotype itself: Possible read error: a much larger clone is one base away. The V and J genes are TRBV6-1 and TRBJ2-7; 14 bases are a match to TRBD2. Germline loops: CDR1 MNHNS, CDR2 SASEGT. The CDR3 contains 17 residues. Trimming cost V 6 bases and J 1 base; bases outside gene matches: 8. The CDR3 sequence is CASRRGLAGDYSYEQYF. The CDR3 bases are TGTGCCAGCAGGAGGGGACTAGCGGGAGATTATTCCTACGAGCAGTACTTC.

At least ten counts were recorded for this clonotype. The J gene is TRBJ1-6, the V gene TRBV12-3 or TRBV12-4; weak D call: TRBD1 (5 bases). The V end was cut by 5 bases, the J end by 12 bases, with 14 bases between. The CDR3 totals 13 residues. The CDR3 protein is CASSATGLGPLHF. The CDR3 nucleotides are TGTGCCAGCAGTGCCACAGGCCTTGGACCCCTCCACTTT.

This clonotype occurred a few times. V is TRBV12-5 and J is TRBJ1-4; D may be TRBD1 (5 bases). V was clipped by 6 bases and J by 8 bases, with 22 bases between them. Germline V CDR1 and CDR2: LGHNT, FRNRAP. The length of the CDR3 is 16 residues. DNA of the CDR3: TGTGCTAGTGGCCTCTATTGGGACGGATTAGACGAAAAACTGTTTTTT. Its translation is CASGLYWDGLDEKLFF. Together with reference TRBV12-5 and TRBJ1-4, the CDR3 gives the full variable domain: DARVTQTPRHKVTEMGQEVTMRCQPILGHNTVFWYRQTMMQGLELLAYFRNRAPLDDSGMPKDRFSAEMPDATLATLKIQPSEPRDSAVYFCASGLYWDGLDEKLFFGSGTQLSVL.

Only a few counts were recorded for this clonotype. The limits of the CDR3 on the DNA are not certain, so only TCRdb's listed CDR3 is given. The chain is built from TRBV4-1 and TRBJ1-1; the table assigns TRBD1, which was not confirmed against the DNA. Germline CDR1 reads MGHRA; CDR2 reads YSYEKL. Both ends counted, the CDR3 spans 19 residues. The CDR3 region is CASNGTLKLSLDKAPAGFF.

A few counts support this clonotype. The CDR3 nucleotides are TGCGCCAGCAGTGCGGGACAGGGGGATTCACCCCTCCACTTT. Protein product: CASSAGQGDSPLHF. The gene calls are TRBV10-1 and TRBJ1-6; 11 bases match TRBD1. Per the germline V gene, CDR1 is WNHNN and CDR2 is SYGVQD (reference sequence). J was trimmed by 8 bases and V by 4 bases; bases with no gene match: 1. This CDR3 region has 14 residues.

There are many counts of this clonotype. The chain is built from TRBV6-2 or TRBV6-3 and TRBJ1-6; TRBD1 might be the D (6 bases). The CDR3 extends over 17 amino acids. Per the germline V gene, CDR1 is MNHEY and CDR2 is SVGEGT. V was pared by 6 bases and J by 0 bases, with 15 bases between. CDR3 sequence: CASSGQRFSSYNSPLHF. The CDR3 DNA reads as TGTGCCAGCAGCGGACAGAGATTCAGCTCCTATAATTCACCCCTCCACTTT.

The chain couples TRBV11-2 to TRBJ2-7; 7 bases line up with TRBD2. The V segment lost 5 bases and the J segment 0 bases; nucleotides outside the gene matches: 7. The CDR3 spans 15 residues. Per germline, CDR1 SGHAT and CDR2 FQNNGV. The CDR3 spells CASSGFSGPSYEQYF. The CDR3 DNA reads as TGTGCCAGCAGCGGTTTTAGCGGGCCCTCCTACGAGCAGTACTTC.

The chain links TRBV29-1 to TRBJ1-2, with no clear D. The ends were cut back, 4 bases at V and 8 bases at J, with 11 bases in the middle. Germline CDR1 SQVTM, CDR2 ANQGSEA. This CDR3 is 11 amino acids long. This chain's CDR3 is CSVGDIPGYTF. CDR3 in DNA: TGCAGCGTTGGGGATATCCCAGGCTACACCTTC. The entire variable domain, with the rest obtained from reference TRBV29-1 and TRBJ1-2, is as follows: SAVISQKPSRDICQRGTSLTIQCQVDSQVTMMFWYRQQPGQSLTLIATANQGSEATYESGFVIDKFPISRPNLTFSTLTVSNMSPEDSSIYLCSVGDIPGYTFGSGTRLTVV.

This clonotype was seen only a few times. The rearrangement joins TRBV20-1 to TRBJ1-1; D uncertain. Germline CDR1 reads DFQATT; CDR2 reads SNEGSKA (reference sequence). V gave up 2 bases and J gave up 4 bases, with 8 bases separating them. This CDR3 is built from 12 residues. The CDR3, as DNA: TGCAGTGCTAGACAGGTGGGCACTGAAGCTTTCTTT. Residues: CSARQVGTEAFF.

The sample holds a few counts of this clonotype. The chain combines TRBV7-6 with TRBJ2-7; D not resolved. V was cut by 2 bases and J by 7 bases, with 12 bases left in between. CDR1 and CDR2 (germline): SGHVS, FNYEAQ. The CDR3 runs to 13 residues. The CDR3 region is CASSLSITREQYF. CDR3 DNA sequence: TGTGCCAGCAGCTTATCAATTACTCGGGAGCAGTACTTC. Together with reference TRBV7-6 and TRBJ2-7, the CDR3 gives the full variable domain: GAGVSQSPRYKVTKRGQDVALRCDPISGHVSLYWYRQALGQGPEFLTYFNYEAQQDKSGLPNDRFSAERPEGSISTLTIQRTEQRDSAMYRCASSLSITREQYFGPGTRLTVT.

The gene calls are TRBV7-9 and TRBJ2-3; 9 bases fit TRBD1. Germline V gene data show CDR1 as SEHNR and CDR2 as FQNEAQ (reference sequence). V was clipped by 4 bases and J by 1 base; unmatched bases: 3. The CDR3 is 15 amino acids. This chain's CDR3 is CASSSRQGGTDTQYF. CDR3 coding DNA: TGTGCCAGCAGCTCGCGACAGGGGGGCACAGATACGCAGTATTTT.

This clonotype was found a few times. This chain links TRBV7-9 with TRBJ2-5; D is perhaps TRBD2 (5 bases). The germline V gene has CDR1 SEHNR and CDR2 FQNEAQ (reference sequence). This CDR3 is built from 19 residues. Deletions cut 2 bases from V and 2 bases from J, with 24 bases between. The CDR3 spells CASSLPFGESSPLQETQYF. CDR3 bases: TGTGCCAGCAGCTTACCCTTTGGGGAGAGCAGCCCCTTACAAGAGACCCAGTACTTC.

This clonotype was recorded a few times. The CDR3 spells CASSGGDSYNEQFF. The CDR3 DNA is TGTGCCAGCAGTGGCGGTGACTCCTACAATGAGCAGTTCTTC. The chain combines TRBV12-3 or TRBV12-4 with TRBJ2-1; D not certain. V was clipped by 5 bases and J by 0 bases, with 8 bases between them. The CDR3 spans 14 residues.

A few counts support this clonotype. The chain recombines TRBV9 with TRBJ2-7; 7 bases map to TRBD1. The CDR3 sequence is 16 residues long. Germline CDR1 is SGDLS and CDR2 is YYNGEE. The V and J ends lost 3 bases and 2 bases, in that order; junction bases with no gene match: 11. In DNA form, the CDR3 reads TGTGCCAGCAGCGCAGGAGGACAGGCCATCCCCTACGAGCAGTACTTC. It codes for CASSAGGQAIPYEQYF. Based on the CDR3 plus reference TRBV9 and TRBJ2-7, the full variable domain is DSGVTQTPKHLITATGQRVTLRCSPRSGDLSVYWYQQSLDQGLQFLIQYYNGEERAKGNILERFSAQQFPDLHSELNLSSLELGDSALYFCASSAGGQAIPYEQYFGPGTRLTVT.

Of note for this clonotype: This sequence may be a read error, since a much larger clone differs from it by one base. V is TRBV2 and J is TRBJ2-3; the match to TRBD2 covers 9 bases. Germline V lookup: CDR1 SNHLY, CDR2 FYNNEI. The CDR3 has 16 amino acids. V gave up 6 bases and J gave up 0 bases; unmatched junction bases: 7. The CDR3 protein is CASRVLSGGSTDTQYF. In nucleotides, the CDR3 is TGTGCCAGCAGGGTTCTTAGCGGGGGAAGCACAGATACGCAGTATTTT.

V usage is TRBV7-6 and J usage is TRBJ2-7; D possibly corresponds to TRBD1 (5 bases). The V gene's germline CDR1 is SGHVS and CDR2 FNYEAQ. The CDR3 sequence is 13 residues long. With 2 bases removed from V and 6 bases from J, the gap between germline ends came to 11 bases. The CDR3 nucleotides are TGTGCCAGCAGCTTACAGCAGGGAACCGAGCAGTACTTC. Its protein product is CASSLQQGTEQYF.

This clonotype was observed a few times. The CDR3 region has the DNA TGCGCCAGCAGCCAGGGACTAGCGGGACTCAGCACAGATACGCAGTATTTT. This gives the protein CASSQGLAGLSTDTQYF. The chain couples TRBV5-1 to TRBJ2-3; 13 nucleotides match TRBD2. J lost 0 bases, V lost 4 bases, and 5 bases had no gene match. The length of the CDR3 is 17 residues. Germline CDR1 reads SGHRS; CDR2 reads YFSETQ.

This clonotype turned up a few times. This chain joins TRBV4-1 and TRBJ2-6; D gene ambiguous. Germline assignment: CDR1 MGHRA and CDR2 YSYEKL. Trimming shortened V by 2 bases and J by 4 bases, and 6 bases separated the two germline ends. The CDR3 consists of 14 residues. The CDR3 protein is CASSQTRGANVLTF. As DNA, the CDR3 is TGCGCCAGCAGCCAAACGAGAGGGGCCAACGTCCTGACTTTC.

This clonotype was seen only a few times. This CDR3 is CASSLAGRANEKLFF. CDR3 in DNA: TGTGCCAGCAGCTTAGCGGGCAGAGCTAATGAAAAACTGTTTTTT. The chain recombines TRBV7-2 with TRBJ1-4; D not resolved. The CDR3 extends over 15 amino acids. From germline, CDR1 is SGHTA and CDR2 FQGNSA. V was shortened by 0 bases and J by 3 bases, with 8 bases between the two germline ends.

The CDR3 region is CASSQATMVYEQYF. As DNA, the CDR3 is TGCGCCAGCAGCCAGGCAACTATGGTCTACGAGCAGTACTTC. The chain has TRBV5-1 and TRBJ2-7; D remains ambiguous. The CDR3 has 14 amino acids. Looked up from germline, CDR1 is SGHRS and CDR2 is YFSETQ. Trimming removed 4 bases at V and 3 bases at J, with 14 bases between.

CDR3 sequence (DNA): TGTGCCAGCAGCTTAATCAGGGGTGAAAAACTGTTTTTT. As protein: CASSLIRGEKLFF. The chain carries TRBV7-2 and TRBJ1-4, with D maybe TRBD1 (6 bases). Trimming cost V 2 bases and J 7 bases, with 8 bases left between them. The CDR3 has 13 residues. Germline V gives CDR1 SGHTA, CDR2 FQGNSA.

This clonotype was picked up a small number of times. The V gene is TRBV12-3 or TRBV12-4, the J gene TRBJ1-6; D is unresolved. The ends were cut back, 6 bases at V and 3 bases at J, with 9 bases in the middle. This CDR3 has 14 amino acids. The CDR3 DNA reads TGTGCCAGCAGACCTGGGAACTATAATTCACCCCTCCACTTT. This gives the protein CASRPGNYNSPLHF.

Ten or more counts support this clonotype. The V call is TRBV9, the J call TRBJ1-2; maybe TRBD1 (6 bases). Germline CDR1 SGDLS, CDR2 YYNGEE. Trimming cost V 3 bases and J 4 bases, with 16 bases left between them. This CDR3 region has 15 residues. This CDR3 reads CASSAGQSLFYGYTF. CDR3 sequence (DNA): TGTGCCAGCAGCGCCGGACAGAGCCTCTTCTATGGCTACACCTTC.

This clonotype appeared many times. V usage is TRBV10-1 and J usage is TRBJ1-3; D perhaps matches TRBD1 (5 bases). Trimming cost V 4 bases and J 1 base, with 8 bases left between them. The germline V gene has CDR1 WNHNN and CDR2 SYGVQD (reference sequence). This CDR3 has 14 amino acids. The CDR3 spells CASSAGSSGNTIYF. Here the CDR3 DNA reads TGCGCCAGCAGTGCAGGGTCTTCTGGAAACACCATATATTTT.

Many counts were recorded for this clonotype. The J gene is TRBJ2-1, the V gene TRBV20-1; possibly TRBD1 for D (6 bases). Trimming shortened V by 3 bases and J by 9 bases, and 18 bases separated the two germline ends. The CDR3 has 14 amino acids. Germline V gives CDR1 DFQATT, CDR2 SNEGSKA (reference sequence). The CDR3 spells CSARYEAGAGEQFF. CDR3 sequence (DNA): TGCAGTGCTAGGTATGAAGCAGGGGCCGGTGAGCAGTTCTTC.

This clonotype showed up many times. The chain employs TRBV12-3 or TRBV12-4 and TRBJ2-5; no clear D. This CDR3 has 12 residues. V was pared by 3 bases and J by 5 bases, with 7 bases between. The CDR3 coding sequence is TGTGCCAGCAGTTTGTATGGGGAGACCCAGTACTTC. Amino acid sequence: CASSLYGETQYF.